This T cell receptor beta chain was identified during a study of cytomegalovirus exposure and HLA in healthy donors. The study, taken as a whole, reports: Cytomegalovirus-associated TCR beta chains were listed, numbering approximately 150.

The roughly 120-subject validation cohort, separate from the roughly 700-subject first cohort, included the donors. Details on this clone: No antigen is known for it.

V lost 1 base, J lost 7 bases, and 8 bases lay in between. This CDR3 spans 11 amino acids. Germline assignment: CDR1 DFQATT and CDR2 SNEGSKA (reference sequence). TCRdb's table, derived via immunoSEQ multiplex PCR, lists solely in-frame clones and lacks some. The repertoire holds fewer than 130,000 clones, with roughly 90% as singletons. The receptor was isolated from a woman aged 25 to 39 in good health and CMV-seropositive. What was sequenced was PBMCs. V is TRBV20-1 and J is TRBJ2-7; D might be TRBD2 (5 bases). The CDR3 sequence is CSARVATEQYF. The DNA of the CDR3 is TGCAGTGCTAGAGTAGCGACAGAGCAGTACTTC.